The entry that follows covers one T cell receptor (beta chain) sequence. What it recognizes is unknown. The record originates from a study of cytomegalovirus exposure and HLA in healthy donors. For the study at large: There were some 81 million unique TCRs (from HLA-typed donors) in an early data release.

Though nominally healthy at sampling, donors likely had unrecorded immune exposures. In the PCR, 60 Vbeta and 13 Jbeta primers were used. This table comes from immunoSEQ multiplex PCR, and its TCRdb copy is limited to in-frame clones, with some not included. The data show approximately 150,000 clones, around 88% seen once. V lost 5 bases to trimming and J lost 8 bases, with 18 bases between them. CDR1 is MDHEN and CDR2 is SYDVKM in the germline V gene. The CDR3 covers 14 residues. Study results and limitations: Cytomegalovirus status was reportedly diagnosed by the classifier with high sensitivity and specificity.

The source is a woman aged 25 to 45 in good health and CMV-seronegative. The specimen was PBMCs. V is TRBV28 and J is TRBJ1-1; perhaps TRBD1 as D (6 bases). The CDR3 loop reads CASSPRARGAEAFF. The CDR3 region has the DNA TGTGCCAGCAGTCCAAGAGCCCGGGGGGCCGAAGCTTTCTTT.